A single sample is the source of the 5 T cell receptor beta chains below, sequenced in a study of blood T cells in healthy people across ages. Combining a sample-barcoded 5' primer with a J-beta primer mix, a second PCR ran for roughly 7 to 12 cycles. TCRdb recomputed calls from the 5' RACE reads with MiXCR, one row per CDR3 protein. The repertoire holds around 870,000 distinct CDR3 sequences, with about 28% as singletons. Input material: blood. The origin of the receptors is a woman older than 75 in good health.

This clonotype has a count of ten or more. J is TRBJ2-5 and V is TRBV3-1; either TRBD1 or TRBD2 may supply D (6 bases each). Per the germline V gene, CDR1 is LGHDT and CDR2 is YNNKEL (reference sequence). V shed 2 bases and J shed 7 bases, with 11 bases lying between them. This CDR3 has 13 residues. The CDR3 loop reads CASSQWTGATQYF. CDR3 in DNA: TGTGCCAGCAGCCAATGGACGGGGGCGACCCAGTACTTC.

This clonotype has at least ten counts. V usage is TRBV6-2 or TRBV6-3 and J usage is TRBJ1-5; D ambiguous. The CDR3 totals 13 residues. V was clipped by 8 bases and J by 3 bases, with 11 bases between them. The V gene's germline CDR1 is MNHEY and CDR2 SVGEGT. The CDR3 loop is CASSDVNNQPQHF. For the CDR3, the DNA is TGTGCCAGCTCCGACGTGAACAATCAGCCCCAGCATTTT.

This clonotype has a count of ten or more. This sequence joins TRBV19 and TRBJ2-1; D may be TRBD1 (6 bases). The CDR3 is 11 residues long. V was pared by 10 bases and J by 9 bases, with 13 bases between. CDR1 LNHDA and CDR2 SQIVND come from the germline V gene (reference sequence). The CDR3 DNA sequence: TGTGCCACCCTTGACAGGCTTGAGCAGTTCTTC. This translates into CATLDRLEQFF.

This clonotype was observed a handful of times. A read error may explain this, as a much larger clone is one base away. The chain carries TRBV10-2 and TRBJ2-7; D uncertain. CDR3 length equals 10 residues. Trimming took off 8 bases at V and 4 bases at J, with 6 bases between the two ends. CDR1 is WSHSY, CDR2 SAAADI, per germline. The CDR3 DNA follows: TGCGCCAGCGTGGATTACGAGCAGTACTTC. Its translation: CASVDYEQYF.

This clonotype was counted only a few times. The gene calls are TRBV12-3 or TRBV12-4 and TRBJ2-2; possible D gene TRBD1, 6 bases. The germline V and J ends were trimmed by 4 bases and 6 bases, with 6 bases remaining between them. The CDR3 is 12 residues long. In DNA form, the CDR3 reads TGTGCCAGCAGTTGGACAGCCGGGGAGCTGTTTTTT. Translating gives CASSWTAGELFF.